Listed below are T cell receptor beta chains from one sample, sequenced in a study of blood T cell repertoires in COVID-19. Using immunoSEQ multiplex PCR, the repertoire was profiled, and TCRdb retains in-frame clones only, with some absent. This table has over 90,000 clones, around 88% appearing once. Source material: peripheral blood. The receptors were gathered from an elderly man with acute or convalescent COVID-19. The conserved cysteine and the conserved F or W are not part of the CDR3 here. The order of the fields is V gene, clone size, CDR3 protein. Rows give clone size only sometimes, using once, few, many, or a class for an expanded clone.

V gene: TRBV18; clone size: -; CDR3 protein: ASSTPQSTDTQY
V gene: TRBV2; clone size: -; CDR3 protein: ASRAGRLRKNIQY
V gene: TRBV5-4; clone size: -; CDR3 protein: ASSVTGAGRPEAF
V gene: TRBV6-2/TRBV6-3; clone size: -; CDR3 protein: ASSRHSRGEPLRHEQY
V gene: TRBV7-2; clone size: -; CDR3 protein: ASSLEYGQETQY
V gene: TRBV27; clone size: -; CDR3 protein: ASSGFGAGANVLT
V gene: TRBV6-5; clone size: -; CDR3 protein: ASSYLGGQNYGYT
V gene: TRBV7-8; clone size: few; CDR3 protein: ASSLAGTGRSPLH
V gene: TRBV2; clone size: -; CDR3 protein: ASSEPGLATQY
V gene: TRBV11-2; clone size: once; CDR3 protein: ASSRGREDEQY
V gene: TRBV7-9; clone size: -; CDR3 protein: ASSRRTGATGELF
V gene: TRBV6-1; clone size: -; CDR3 protein: ASSEVQVVGQPQH
V gene: TRBV6-1; clone size: few; CDR3 protein: ASSEVGGNEQF
V gene: TRBV5-6; clone size: -; CDR3 protein: ASSSSYNDRHPYNSPLH
V gene: TRBV2; clone size: -; CDR3 protein: ASSPVGVPPDTQY
V gene: TRBV11-2; clone size: -; CDR3 protein: ASSYNRGTSGATQY
V gene: TRBV7-2; clone size: -; CDR3 protein: ASSDRGGQETQY
V gene: TRBV7-3; clone size: -; CDR3 protein: ASSRDTGELF
V gene: TRBV5-1; clone size: -; CDR3 protein: ASSLEGLAGGPPPDTQY
V gene: TRBV6-4; clone size: few; CDR3 protein: ASGLGYSYEQY
V gene: TRBV18; clone size: -; CDR3 protein: ASSPGQGTDTQY
V gene: TRBV5-1; clone size: -; CDR3 protein: ASSSTQGQQKLF
V gene: TRBV7-2; clone size: -; CDR3 protein: ASSFIDRPHTQY
V gene: TRBV5-1; clone size: -; CDR3 protein: ASSLVAGTSYEQY
V gene: TRBV28; clone size: -; CDR3 protein: ASSLLDRVYTGELF
V gene: TRBV5-6; clone size: -; CDR3 protein: ASSSSGRVGETQY